The 24 T cell receptor beta chains reported below all come from one sample, sequenced in a study of T cells expressing NK-cell markers. TCRdb re-called the 5' RACE reads; one entry per CDR3 protein, DNA not given. The sample table includes 500,000 to 600,000 distinct CDR3 sequences. Sequenced input: blood T cells: a sorted CD56 or NKG2C T cell subset, CD4+ or CD8+ T cells, or bulk PBMC T cells (not recorded which). All receptors derive from a man aged 18-30 years in good health.

V gene TRBV6-1 combines with J gene TRBJ2-4; as DNA is missing, the TRBD1 call by TCRdb cannot be tested. This CDR3 comprises 15 residues. Germline loops: CDR1 MNHNS, CDR2 SASEGT. The CDR3 sequence is CASSPGPSAKNIQYF.

The V call is TRBV6-5, the J call TRBJ1-1; TCRdb proposes TRBD1, but this gene call is untestable without DNA. The CDR3 is 16 residues long. In germline, CDR1 is MNHEY, CDR2 SVGAGI. The CDR3 spells CASSYWGDTKNTEAFF.

This chain links TRBV7-2 with TRBJ2-7. The CDR3 consists of 14 residues. Germline V gene lookup returns CDR1 SGHTA and CDR2 FQGNSA. The CDR3 is CASSLAERQVEQYF.

The genes are TRBV29-1 and TRBJ2-5; TCRdb's D call of TRBD1 is untestable without DNA. The CDR3 extends over 15 amino acids. The germline gives CDR1 SQVTM, CDR2 ANQGSEA. The CDR3 spells CSVVGDRVGEETQYF.

This CDR3 reads CASRSSGLQGGTGELFF. The chain is built from TRBV12-3 or TRBV12-4 and TRBJ2-2; the D call of TRBD1 rests on TCRdb alone, since no DNA is present to check it. This CDR3 has 17 amino acids.

The J gene is TRBJ2-5, the V gene TRBV5-1; TCRdb designates TRBD2, a call that cannot be tested without DNA. Germline CDR1 is SGHRS and CDR2 is YFSETQ. This CDR3 is 15 amino acids long. Here the CDR3 reads CASRRLAGFQETQYF.

V gene TRBV4-2 combines with J gene TRBJ2-4; there is no DNA to check the TCRdb D call of TRBD2. CDR1 is LGHNA and CDR2 is YNFKEQ in the germline V gene. There are 19 residues in the CDR3. The CDR3 loop is CASSQDSLAGGGAKNIQYF.

The rearrangement joins TRBV7-2 to TRBJ2-1; TCRdb's D gene call, TRBD2, goes unchecked for lack of DNA. Germline CDR1 SGHTA, CDR2 FQGNSA. The CDR3 consists of 21 residues. The chain's CDR3 is CASSSHNSWWTTDSSYNEQFF.

The chain couples TRBV3-1 to TRBJ2-4; absent DNA, TCRdb's TRBD1 call cannot be checked. The CDR3 has 15 residues. Per germline, CDR1 LGHDT and CDR2 YNNKEL (reference sequence). Here the CDR3 reads CASSDPFRQADIQYF.

The chain recombines TRBV5-6 with TRBJ2-1; TCRdb lists TRBD1, though no DNA is available to test this call. Germline V lookup: CDR1 SGHDT, CDR2 YYEEEE. The CDR3 covers 13 residues. The CDR3 protein is CASSKQGYTEQFF. The entire variable domain, with the rest obtained from reference TRBV5-6 and TRBJ2-1, is as follows: DAGVTQSPTHLIKTRGQQVTLRCSPKSGHDTVSWYQQALGQGPQFIFQYYEEEERQRGNFPDRFSGHQFPNYSSELNVNALLLGDSALYLCASSKQGYTEQFFGPGTRLTVL.

The rearrangement uses TRBV12-3 or TRBV12-4 and TRBJ2-1; no DNA is available, so the TRBD1 call from TCRdb remains unchecked. The CDR3 contains 15 residues. CDR3: CASSSGQGGYNEQFF.

V usage is TRBV19 and J usage is TRBJ2-1; with no DNA, the TCRdb D assignment of TRBD1 cannot be verified. CDR1 is LNHDA, CDR2 SQIVND, per germline (reference sequence). CDR3 length: 14 residues. CDR3: CATQNSVRGDEQFF.

The rearrangement joins TRBV28 to TRBJ2-5. This CDR3 has 13 amino acids. CDR1 MDHEN and CDR2 SYDVKM come from the germline V gene. The CDR3 sequence is CASRPAIQETQYF.

This sequence joins TRBV5-1 and TRBJ1-1; the TCRdb D gene call, TRBD1, has no DNA to confirm it. This CDR3 region has 14 residues. Germline V CDR1 and CDR2: SGHRS, YFSETQ. The CDR3 loop is CASSLEGRETEAFF.

V gene TRBV7-8 combines with J gene TRBJ2-1; TCRdb selects TRBD1, and the lack of DNA leaves this call unchecked. In germline, CDR1 is SGHVS, CDR2 FQNEAQ. The CDR3 is 12 residues long. The CDR3 region is CASSRDSNEQFF.

J is TRBJ2-7 and V is TRBV5-1; TCRdb proposes TRBD2, but this gene call is untestable without DNA. Germline loops: CDR1 SGHRS, CDR2 YFSETQ. The CDR3 extends over 14 amino acids. The CDR3 sequence is CASSLRTGSAGQYF.

J is TRBJ2-2 and V is TRBV27; TCRdb returns TRBD1, unconfirmable since there is no DNA. CDR1 is MNHEY, CDR2 SMNVEV, per germline (reference sequence). CDR3 size: 15 residues. CDR3 sequence: CASTIRGVNTGELFF.

The CDR3 sequence is CASSPGVPGQSLF. This chain connects TRBV12-3 or TRBV12-4 to TRBJ1-4; TCRdb indicates TRBD1, and absent DNA this call remains unverified. This CDR3 comprises 13 residues.

The gene calls are TRBV7-2 and TRBJ2-5; there is no DNA to check the TCRdb D call of TRBD1. CDR3 size: 14 residues. Looked up from germline, CDR1 is SGHTA and CDR2 is FQGNSA. This CDR3 reads CASSLSQLQETQYF. The complete variable domain, with remaining parts taken from reference TRBV7-2 and TRBJ2-5, reads GAGVSQSPSNKVTEKGKDVELRCDPISGHTALYWYRQSLGQGLEFLIYFQGNSAPDKSGLPSDRFSAERTGGSVSTLTIQRTQQEDSAVYLCASSLSQLQETQYFGPGTRLLVL.

The rearrangement links TRBV20-1 to TRBJ2-5; without DNA, the TCRdb call of TRBD1 cannot be checked. Germline V gene lookup returns CDR1 DFQATT and CDR2 SNEGSKA (reference sequence). The CDR3 totals 12 residues. CDR3 sequence: CSASLREETQYF.

This chain links TRBV28 with TRBJ1-2; TCRdb proposes TRBD1, but this gene call is untestable without DNA. Germline V gene sequence: CDR1 MDHEN, CDR2 SYDVKM. This CDR3 is 12 amino acids long. CDR3 loop: CASSTGGHGYTF.

This chain links TRBV5-1 with TRBJ2-3; checking the TCRdb D call of TRBD1 is not possible without DNA. CDR1 and CDR2 from the germline V gene are SGHRS and YFSETQ. The CDR3 is 14 amino acids. CDR3 amino acids: CASRTGPREDTQYF.

J is TRBJ1-2 and V is TRBV5-1. There are 14 residues in the CDR3. The V gene's germline CDR1 is SGHRS and CDR2 YFSETQ. CDR3 protein: CASSQDAANYGYTF.

The V and J genes are TRBV4-2 and TRBJ2-1. The CDR3 is 14 amino acids. Germline CDR1 reads LGHNA; CDR2 reads YNFKEQ. CDR3 sequence: CASSQAYFKDEQFF.